This T cell receptor (beta chain) was found in a study of PD-L1 blockade in urothelial cancer (dated by TCRdb to about 2017). For the wider study: Every patient began therapy around 2014 and was given atezolizumab 1,200 mg intravenously every 3 weeks. About 85% of the roughly 30 patients were males with bladder-origin urothelial cancer, and about 65% of the roughly 30 reported a prior smoking history. Patients had an ECOG performance status of 0 or 1 and had received between 0 and 3 prior chemotherapy regimens. Blood samples were analyzed at 3 weeks after treatment start (second dose) and at 6 weeks after treatment start. Blood samples gave median yields of approximately 130,000 T cells and around 88,000 unique TCRs, along with a median clonality of around 0.075. The study was an exploratory multi-omic analysis of somatic, immune and clinical correlates of response to PD-L1 blockade with atezolizumab in urothelial cancer. TCR sequencing covered pretreatment tumor samples and matched, serially collected peripheral blood taken before and after atezolizumab treatment. Durable clinical benefit meant progression-free survival longer than 6 months, and TCR features were also tested against progression-free and overall survival. In the same patients, pretreatment tumors underwent whole exome sequencing and RNA sequencing in addition to TCR sequencing. Durable clinical benefit was achieved by nine patients and was not achieved by 20 patients. Pretreatment blood TCR-seq was available for fewer than 30 patients, at least one posttreatment blood collection was obtained for about 24 patients, and tumor TCR-seq was available for about 24 patients.

Results the study describes overall, beyond this receptor: Patients with durable benefit showed greater expansion of tumor-associated TCR clones in peripheral blood 3 weeks after starting treatment (n ≈ 23, p = 0.022). A pretreatment peripheral blood TCR clonality below the median was linked to improved progression-free and overall survival. Because of the small sample size (n of about 29) and the many exploratory analyses performed, the results are intended to be regarded as hypothesis-generating.

To estimate absolute template abundance from read counts, synthetic TCR analog templates were spiked into each PCR. The immunoSEQ assay used bias-controlled V and J gene primers to amplify TCRbeta CDR3 regions from genomic DNA. Sequencing of rearranged TCRbeta segments was performed at approximately 20X coverage. The paper's data handling went like this. Sequencing errors were corrected by clustering, and CDR3s were annotated against IMGT so that V, D and J genes could be assigned. Downstream analyses used only productive TCRbeta rearrangements and left out out-of-frame or stop-codon sequences. Clonality was computed as one minus Shannon entropy normalized by the log of the number of unique productive sequences. Clones differing between time points or between blood and tumor were identified by Fisher's exact test with Benjamini-Hochberg correction at adjusted p below 0.01. TCRdb limited this immuneACCESS table to in-frame rearrangements with V and J called. A share of clones is missing; checked studies link under half to unresolved V genes, and the rest is unexplained. V, J and clone size are those of that table, while D and trimming were read from the DNA. Recorded for this sample are tens of thousands of clones; 81% of them occurred a single time. The top ten constitute 2.5% to 3% of the sample.

A word on this clone: Its antigen specificity is not known. No quality values exist for individual bases; no much larger clone is one base distant.

A total of under 30 patients with locally advanced or metastatic urothelial carcinoma, treated at Memorial Sloan Kettering on a trial protocol, made up the cohort. Peripheral blood mononuclear cells were collected pretreatment and during treatment, with between 1 and 8 total time points per patient. The Qiagen DNeasy Blood extraction kit was used to purify genomic DNA from total PBMCs and tumor samples. PBMCs were collected pretreatment and during treatment, and were isolated and stored as previously described. The input for sequencing was PBMCs, taken around atezolizumab (anti-PD-L1) treatment. The clonotype comes from a man aged 65-85 years with urothelial cancer.

The nucleotides read TGTGCCAGCAGCGGCGAGGGATATGGCTACACCTTC. Translated, it gives CASSGEGYGYTF. Here the chain combines TRBV9 and TRBJ1-2; the D gene cannot be resolved reliably. As encoded in the germline V gene, CDR1 is SGDLS while CDR2 is YYNGEE. V and J lose 3 bases and 5 bases, and a span of 8 bases separates them. Taken from cysteine to phenylalanine, the CDR3 has 12 residues. Only the CDR3 DNA is retained, 36 bases long and in frame from the first base.